Sequencing of this TCR beta chain was carried out in a study of cytomegalovirus exposure and HLA in healthy donors. The study's findings and limits: The listing of 150 or so TCR beta chains classed them as cytomegalovirus-associated. Later analysis identified a missense DCLRE1C variant that was linked to TCR beta V- and J-gene trimming.

About this clone: The antigen is unknown.

Primers: 60 Vbeta forward and 13 Jbeta reverse. Generated by immunoSEQ multiplex PCR, the TCRdb table keeps only in-frame clones and is missing some. The sample gives some 78,000 clones, roughly 70% of which show up once; under 10% is in the top ten. The V segment lost 5 bases and the J segment 7 bases; nucleotides outside the gene matches: 7. This CDR3 is built from 13 residues. The germline V gene has CDR1 MNHNY and CDR2 SVGAGI (reference sequence). The gene calls are TRBV6-6 and TRBJ1-2, with 7 positions matching TRBD1. The specimen was PBMCs. The clonotype originates from a man aged 35 to 55 in good health and CMV-seropositive. CDR3 region: CASSPQGQGGYTF. CDR3 coding DNA: TGTGCCAGCAGTCCACAGGGGCAGGGTGGCTACACCTTC.